This T cell receptor beta chain was identified during a study of T-cell reconstitution after alpha-beta-depleted transplantation in children. The study, taken as a whole, reports: There were some patients whose high TCRbeta diversity at day 60 came from surviving recipient T cells and thymic progenitors. T cells produced anew were the main source of T-cell counts and diversity one year after transplant. The origin of alpha-beta T cells about two months after transplant was reportedly several hundred expanded graft clones.

This clonotype was recorded many times. The antigen is not known. This sample's TCRbeta library carried unique molecular identifier barcodes. TCRdb re-analysed the PCR reads in MiXCR, keeping a single row per CDR3 protein. Altogether roughly 180,000 distinct CDR3 sequences are present, more than 9.5% being singletons, with the ten largest covering under 15%. This material consisted of PBMCs, taken before TCRalphabeta/CD19-depleted stem cell transplant. This sequence originates from a boy aged 2 to 10 with acute myeloid leukemia, due to receive a stem cell transplant.

The CDR3 region has the DNA TGTGCCAGCAGCGGCCGACAGGGGGCGGCGTACCAAGAGACCCAGTACTTC. It specifies CASSGRQGAAYQETQYF. The chain has TRBV11-2 and TRBJ2-5; 10 nucleotides match TRBD1. CDR3 length equals 17 residues. Germline CDR1 and CDR2: SGHAT and FQNNGV. V shed 5 bases and J 0 bases; nucleotides not matched to a gene: 9.